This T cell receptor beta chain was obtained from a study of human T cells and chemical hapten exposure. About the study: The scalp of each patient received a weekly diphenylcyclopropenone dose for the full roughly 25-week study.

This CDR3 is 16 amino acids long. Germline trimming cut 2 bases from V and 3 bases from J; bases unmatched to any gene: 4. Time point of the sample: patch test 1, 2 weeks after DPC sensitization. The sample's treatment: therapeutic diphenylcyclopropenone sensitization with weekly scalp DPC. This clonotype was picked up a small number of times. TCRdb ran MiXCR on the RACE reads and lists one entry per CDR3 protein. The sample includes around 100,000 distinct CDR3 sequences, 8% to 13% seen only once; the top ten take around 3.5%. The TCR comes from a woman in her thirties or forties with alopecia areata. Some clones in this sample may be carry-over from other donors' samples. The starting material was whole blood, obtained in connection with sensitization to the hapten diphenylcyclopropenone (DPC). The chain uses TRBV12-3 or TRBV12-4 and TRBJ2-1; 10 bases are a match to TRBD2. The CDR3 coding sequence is TGTGCCAGCAGTTTACTAGCGGGAGTTGTCTACAATGAGCAGTTCTTC. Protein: CASSLLAGVVYNEQFF.